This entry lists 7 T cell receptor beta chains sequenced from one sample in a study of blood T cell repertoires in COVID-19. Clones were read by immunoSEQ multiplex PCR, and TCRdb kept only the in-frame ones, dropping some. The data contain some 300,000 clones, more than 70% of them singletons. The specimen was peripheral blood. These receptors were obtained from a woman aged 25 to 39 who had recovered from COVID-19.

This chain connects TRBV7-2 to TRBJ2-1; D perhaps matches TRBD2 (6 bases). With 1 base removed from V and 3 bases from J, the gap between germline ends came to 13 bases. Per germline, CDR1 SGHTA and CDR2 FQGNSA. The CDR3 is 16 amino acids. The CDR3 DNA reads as TGTGCCAGCAGCTTAGTGGCGGGCGGGGTCTACAATGAGCAGTTCTTC. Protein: CASSLVAGGVYNEQFF.

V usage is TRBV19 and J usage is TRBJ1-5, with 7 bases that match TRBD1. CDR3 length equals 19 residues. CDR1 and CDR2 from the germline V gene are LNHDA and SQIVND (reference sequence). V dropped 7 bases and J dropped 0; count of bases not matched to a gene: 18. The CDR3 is CASKSRDSLARSSNQPQHF. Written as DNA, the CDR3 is TGTGCCAGTAAGTCAAGGGACAGTCTAGCCCGGAGTAGCAATCAGCCCCAGCATTTT.

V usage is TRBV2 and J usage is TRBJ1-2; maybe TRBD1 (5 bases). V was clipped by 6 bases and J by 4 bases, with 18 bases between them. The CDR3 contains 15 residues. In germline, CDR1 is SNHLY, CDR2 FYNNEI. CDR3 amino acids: CASRAGPSLSYGYTF. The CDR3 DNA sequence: TGTGCCAGCAGGGCGGGACCCTCTCTAAGCTATGGCTACACCTTC.

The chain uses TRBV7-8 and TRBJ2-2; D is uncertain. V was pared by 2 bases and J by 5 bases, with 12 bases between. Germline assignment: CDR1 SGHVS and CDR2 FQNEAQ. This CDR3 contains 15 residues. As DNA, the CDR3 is TGTGCCAGCAGCTTATACCCAGCGCAGACCGGGGAGCTGTTTTTT. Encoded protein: CASSLYPAQTGELFF.

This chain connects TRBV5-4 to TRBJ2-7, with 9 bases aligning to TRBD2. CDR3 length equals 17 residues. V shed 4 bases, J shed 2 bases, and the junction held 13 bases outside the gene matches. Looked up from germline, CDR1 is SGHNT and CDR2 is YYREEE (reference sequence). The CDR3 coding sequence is TGTGCCAGCAGCCTACCCCCGGGAGGCGGGGGGGCCTACGAGCAGTACTTC. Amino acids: CASSLPPGGGGAYEQYF. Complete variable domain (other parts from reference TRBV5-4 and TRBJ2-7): ETGVTQSPTHLIKTRGQQVTLRCSSQSGHNTVSWYQQALGQGPQFIFQYYREEENGRGNFPPRFSGLQFPNYSSELNVNALELDDSALYLCASSLPPGGGGAYEQYFGPGTRLTVT.

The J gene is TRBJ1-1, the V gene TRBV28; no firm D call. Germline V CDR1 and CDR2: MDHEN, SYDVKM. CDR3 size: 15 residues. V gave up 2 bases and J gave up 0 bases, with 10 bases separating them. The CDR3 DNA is TGTGCCAGCAGTTTACGCGGTCGACTGAACACTGAAGCTTTCTTT. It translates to CASSLRGRLNTEAFF.

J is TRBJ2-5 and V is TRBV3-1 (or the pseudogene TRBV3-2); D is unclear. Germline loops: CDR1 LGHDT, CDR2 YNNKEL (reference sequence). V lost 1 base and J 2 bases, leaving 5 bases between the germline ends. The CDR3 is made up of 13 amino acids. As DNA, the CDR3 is TGTGCCAGCAGCCAAGCACTGCAAGAGACCCAGTACTTC. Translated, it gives CASSQALQETQYF.